This paragraph covers one T cell receptor (beta chain) sequence. Its antigen is still unknown. Sequencing used immunoSEQ multiplex PCR; TCRdb keeps in-frame clones, though not all of them. Altogether more than 120,000 clones are present, roughly 90% being singletons, with the ten largest covering around 1.6%. Analysis merged second doses at about 4 or about 12 weeks. V lost 5 bases and J lost 3, with 16 bases in between. CDR3 size: 16 residues. Germline CDR1 and CDR2: MDHEN and SYDVKM. These data belong to a study of T cell responses to AZD1222 COVID-19 vaccine. Findings and caveats of the study: Unmutated variant regions are reportedly the target of nearly half of TCRs that are spike-specific. Among the donors, most were white British and more were female, and clonal diversity was possibly underestimated. Seropositive at baseline were only 5 to 7 AZD1222 recipients.

This sequence joins TRBV28 and TRBJ1-4; D may be TRBD1 (6 bases). This receptor was identified in an adult who received the AZD1222 COVID-19 vaccine. The sequencing used peripheral blood, collected 28 days after the second AZD1222 dose. DNA of the CDR3: TGTGCCAGCAGTCACTCAGGGGTCTCGTCTAATGAAAAACTGTTTTTT. Its translation: CASSHSGVSSNEKLFF.